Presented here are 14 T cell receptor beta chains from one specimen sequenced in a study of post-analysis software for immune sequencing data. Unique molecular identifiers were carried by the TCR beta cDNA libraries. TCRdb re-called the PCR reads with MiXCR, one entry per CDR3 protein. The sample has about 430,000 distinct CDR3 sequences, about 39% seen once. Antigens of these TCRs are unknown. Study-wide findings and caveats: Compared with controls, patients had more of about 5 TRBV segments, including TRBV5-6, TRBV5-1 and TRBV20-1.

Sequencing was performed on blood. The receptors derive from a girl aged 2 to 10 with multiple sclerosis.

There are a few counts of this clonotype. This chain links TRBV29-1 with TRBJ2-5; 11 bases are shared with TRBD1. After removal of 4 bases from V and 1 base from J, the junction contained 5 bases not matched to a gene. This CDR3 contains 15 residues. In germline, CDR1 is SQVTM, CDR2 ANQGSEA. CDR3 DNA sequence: TGCAGCGTTGCTGGGACAGGGGGGTTCCAAGAGACCCAGTACTTC. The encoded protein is CSVAGTGGFQETQYF.

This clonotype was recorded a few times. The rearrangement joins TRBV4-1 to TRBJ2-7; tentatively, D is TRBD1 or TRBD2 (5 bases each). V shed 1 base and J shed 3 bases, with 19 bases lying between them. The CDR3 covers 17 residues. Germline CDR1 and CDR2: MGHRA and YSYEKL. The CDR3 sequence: CASSQVSLGTDNYEQYF. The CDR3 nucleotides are TGCGCCAGCAGCCAAGTGTCCCTAGGGACGGATAACTACGAGCAGTACTTC.

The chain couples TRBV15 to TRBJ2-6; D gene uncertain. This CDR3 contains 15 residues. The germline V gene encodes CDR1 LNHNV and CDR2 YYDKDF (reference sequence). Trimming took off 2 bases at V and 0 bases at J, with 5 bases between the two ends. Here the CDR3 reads CATSRRSSGANVLTF. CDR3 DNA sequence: TGTGCCACCAGCAGACGTAGCTCTGGGGCCAACGTCCTGACTTTC.

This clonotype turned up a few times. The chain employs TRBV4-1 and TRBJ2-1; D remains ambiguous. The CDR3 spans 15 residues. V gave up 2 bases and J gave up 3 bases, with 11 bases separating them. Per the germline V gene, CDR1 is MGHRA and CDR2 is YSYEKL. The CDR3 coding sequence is TGCGCCAGCAGCCAAATACTATCAAGCTACAATGAGCAGTTCTTC. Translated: CASSQILSSYNEQFF.

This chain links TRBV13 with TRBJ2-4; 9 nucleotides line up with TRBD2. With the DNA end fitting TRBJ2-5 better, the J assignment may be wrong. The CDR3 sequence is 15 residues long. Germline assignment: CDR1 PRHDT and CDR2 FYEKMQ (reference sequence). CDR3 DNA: TGTGCCAGCAGCTTAGATCTAGCGGGGAGGGAGACCCAGTACTTC. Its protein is CASSLDLAGRETQYF.

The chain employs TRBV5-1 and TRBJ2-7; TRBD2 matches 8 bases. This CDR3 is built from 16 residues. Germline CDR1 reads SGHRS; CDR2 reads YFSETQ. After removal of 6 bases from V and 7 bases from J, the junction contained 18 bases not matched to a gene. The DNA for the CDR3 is TGCGCCAGCAAACCCATCAGCGGGAGTTCGGGCAATGAGCAGTACTTC. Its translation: CASKPISGSSGNEQYF.

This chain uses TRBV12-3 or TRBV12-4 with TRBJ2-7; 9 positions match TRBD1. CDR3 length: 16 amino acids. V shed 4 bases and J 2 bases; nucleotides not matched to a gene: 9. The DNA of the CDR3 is TGTGCCAGCAGTTGGACCGGGACAGGGAAGACCTACGAGCAGTACTTC. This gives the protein CASSWTGTGKTYEQYF.

CDR3 sequence reads: CASSQEPSGEGGTEAFF. CDR3 in DNA: TGTGCCAGCAGCCAAGAACCGTCGGGGGAAGGGGGCACTGAAGCTTTCTTT. The chain has TRBV4-2 and TRBJ1-1, with D perhaps matching TRBD1 (6 bases). V shed 0 bases and J shed 4 bases, with 18 bases lying between them. The CDR3 extends over 17 amino acids. In germline, CDR1 is LGHNA, CDR2 YNFKEQ.

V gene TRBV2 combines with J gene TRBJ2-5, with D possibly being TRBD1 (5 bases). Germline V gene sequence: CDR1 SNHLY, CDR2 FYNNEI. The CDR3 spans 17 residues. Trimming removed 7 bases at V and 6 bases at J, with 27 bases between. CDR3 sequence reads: CASIRGIARNAVKTQYF. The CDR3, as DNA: TGTGCCAGCATAAGGGGCATAGCAAGGAACGCCGTGAAGACCCAGTACTTC.

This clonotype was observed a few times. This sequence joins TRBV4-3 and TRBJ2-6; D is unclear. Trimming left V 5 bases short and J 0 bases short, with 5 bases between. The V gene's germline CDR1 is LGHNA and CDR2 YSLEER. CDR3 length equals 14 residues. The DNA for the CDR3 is TGCGCCAGCAGCAAGAGCTCTGGGGCCAACGTCCTGACTTTC. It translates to CASSKSSGANVLTF.

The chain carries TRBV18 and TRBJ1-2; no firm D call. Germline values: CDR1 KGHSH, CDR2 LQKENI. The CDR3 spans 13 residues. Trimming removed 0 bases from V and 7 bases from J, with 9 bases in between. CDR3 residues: CASSPPGPVGYTF. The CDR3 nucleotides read TGTGCCAGCTCACCACCGGGCCCGGTTGGCTACACCTTC.

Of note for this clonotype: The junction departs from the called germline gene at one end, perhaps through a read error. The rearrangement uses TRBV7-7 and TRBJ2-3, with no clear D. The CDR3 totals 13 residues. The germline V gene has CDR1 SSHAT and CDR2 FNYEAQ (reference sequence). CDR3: CASSLGPSDTQYF. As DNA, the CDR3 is TGTGCTAGCAGTCTAGGGCCCTCAGATACGCAGTATTTT. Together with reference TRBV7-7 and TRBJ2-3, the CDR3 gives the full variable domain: GAGVSQSPRYKVTKRGQDVTLRCDPISSHATLYWYQQALGQGPEFLTYFNYEAQPDKSGLPSDRFSAERPEGSISTLTIQRTEQRDSAMYRCASSLGPSDTQYFGPGTRLTVL.

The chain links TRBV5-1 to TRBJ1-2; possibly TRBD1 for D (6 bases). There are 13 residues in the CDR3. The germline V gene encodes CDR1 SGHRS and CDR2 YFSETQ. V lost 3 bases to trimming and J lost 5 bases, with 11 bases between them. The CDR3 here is CASSSGAEYGYTF. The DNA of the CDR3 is TGCGCCAGCAGCTCGGGGGCGGAGTATGGCTACACCTTC.

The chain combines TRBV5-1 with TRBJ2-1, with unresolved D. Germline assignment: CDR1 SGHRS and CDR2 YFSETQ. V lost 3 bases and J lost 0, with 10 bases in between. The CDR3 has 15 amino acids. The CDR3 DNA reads TGCGCCAGCAGCTCGGTGGCAAACTCCTACAATGAGCAGTTCTTC. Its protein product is CASSSVANSYNEQFF.